Each of the 12 T cell receptor beta chains below was sequenced from the same sample in a study of blood T cell repertoires in COVID-19. TCRdb keeps only in-frame clones here, not all; method: immunoSEQ multiplex PCR. The data hold tens of thousands of clones, with 92% observed a single time. The sample was peripheral blood. Receptors originate from a man between 50 and 59 years old with active COVID-19.

The genes are TRBV18 and TRBJ2-1, with D tentatively TRBD2 (5 bases). In germline, CDR1 is KGHSH, CDR2 LQKENI. The CDR3 spans 16 residues. Trimming took 1 base from V and 7 from J, leaving 17 bases between them. The CDR3 here is CASSPQVGLAANEQFF. DNA of the CDR3: TGTGCCAGCTCACCACAGGTTGGCCTAGCCGCGAATGAGCAGTTCTTC.

The count of this clone is one. CDR3 nucleotide sequence: TGTGCCACCATGGACGGCGGGGCGCGTCTAGCCAAAAACATTCAGTACTTC. Residues: CATMDGGARLAKNIQYF. This rearrangement joins TRBV19 to TRBJ2-4; a possible D gene is TRBD2 (6 bases). Trimming took off 10 bases at V and 0 bases at J, with 22 bases between the two ends. Germline CDR1 LNHDA, CDR2 SQIVND (reference sequence). The CDR3 sequence is 17 residues long.

The chain joins TRBV5-4 to TRBJ1-1; TRBD1 is a possible D gene (6 bases). Germline values: CDR1 SGHNT, CDR2 YYREEE (reference sequence). Trimming removed 3 bases at V and 0 bases at J, with 12 bases between. The CDR3 length is 15 residues. This CDR3 reads CASSSASGVNTEAFF. Here the CDR3 DNA reads TGTGCCAGCAGCTCCGCCTCAGGGGTGAACACTGAAGCTTTCTTT.

The chain recombines TRBV18 with TRBJ2-1; TRBD2 aligns across 14 bases. CDR1 is KGHSH and CDR2 is LQKENI in the germline V gene. CDR3 length equals 14 residues. V lost 3 bases to trimming and J lost 12 bases; unmatched junction nucleotides: 4. This CDR3 is CASSPGLAGGGQFF. CDR3 nucleotide sequence: TGTGCCAGCTCACCCGGACTAGCGGGAGGAGGGCAGTTCTTC.

The V and J genes are TRBV7-2 and TRBJ1-5; D is uncertain. The CDR3 runs to 13 residues. V lost 4 bases and J 0 bases, leaving 4 bases between the germline ends. Germline-derived CDR1 and CDR2 are SGHTA and FQGNSA. CDR3 nucleotide sequence: TGTGCCAGCAGCTATTATAGCAATCAGCCCCAGCATTTT. Its translation is CASSYYSNQPQHF.

This rearrangement joins TRBV10-3 to TRBJ2-7, with 10 nucleotides matching TRBD2. This CDR3 spans 16 amino acids. With V trimmed by 3 bases and J by 3 bases, 8 bases remained unmatched. CDR1 and CDR2 (germline): ENHRY, SYGVKD. The CDR3 DNA reads TGTGCCATCAGTGACGAGGGGGCTAGCGGGAGCTACGAGCAGTACTTC. This codes for CAISDEGASGSYEQYF.

V is TRBV28 and J is TRBJ2-7, with a tentative D call TRBD1 (5 bases). CDR3 size: 13 residues. Germline V CDR1 and CDR2: MDHEN, SYDVKM. The germline V and J ends were trimmed by 7 bases and 4 bases, with 14 bases remaining between them. The CDR3: CASTKGNEYEQYF. In DNA, the CDR3 is TGTGCCAGCACCAAGGGGAACGAGTACGAGCAGTACTTC.

V usage is TRBV7-9 and J usage is TRBJ1-1; unclear D gene. The ends were cut back, 1 base at V and 5 bases at J, with 5 bases in the middle. The CDR3 runs 12 residues. Germline CDR1 is SEHNR and CDR2 is FQNEAQ (reference sequence). The CDR3 sequence: CASSLVQTEAFF. CDR3 bases: TGTGCCAGCAGCTTAGTTCAGACTGAAGCTTTCTTT.

The chain couples TRBV4-2 to TRBJ1-4, with D tentatively TRBD1 (6 bases). Trimming pared 1 base from V and 5 bases from J, leaving 14 bases between. The germline gives CDR1 LGHNA, CDR2 YNFKEQ. This CDR3 is built from 16 residues. The CDR3 region is CASSQAKGVSNEKLFF. The CDR3 bases are TGTGCCAGCAGCCAAGCTAAGGGGGTTTCGAATGAAAAACTGTTTTTT.

The rearrangement uses TRBV20-1 and TRBJ1-2; possible D gene TRBD1, 5 bases. CDR1 is DFQATT and CDR2 is SNEGSKA in the germline V gene (reference sequence). This CDR3 has 11 amino acids. V lost 4 bases and J 5 bases, leaving 8 bases between the germline ends. The CDR3 sequence is CSAMQGYGYTF. CDR3 in DNA: TGCAGTGCTATGCAGGGATATGGCTACACCTTC.

Only a few counts were recorded for this clone. The chain joins TRBV28 to TRBJ1-5; no clear D. Trimming left V 4 bases short and J 0 bases short, with 10 bases between. The CDR3 is made up of 15 amino acids. The germline V gene encodes CDR1 MDHEN and CDR2 SYDVKM. CDR3 sequence (DNA): TGTGCCAGCAGTTCCGCGCATTATAGCAATCAGCCCCAGCATTTT. Its translation is CASSSAHYSNQPQHF.

The chain employs TRBV6-2 or TRBV6-3 and TRBJ1-4; 9 nucleotides agree with TRBD1. Germline assignment: CDR1 MNHEY and CDR2 SVGEGT. The V gene end was trimmed by 2 bases and the J gene end by 8 bases; junction bases not matched to a gene: 9. The CDR3 loop spans 16 amino acids. The CDR3, as DNA: TGTGCCAGCAGTTACGGCGAGGGACAGGGTGAAGAAAAACTGTTTTTT. It encodes CASSYGEGQGEEKLFF.